Below are 9 T cell receptor beta chains sequenced from a single sample in a study of T cells in Graves' hyperthyroidism and ophthalmopathy. Authors of the study amplified TCR beta CDR3 regions from RNA transcripts. The HTBI primer set was used in a first-round RT-PCR of the TCR CDR3. TCRdb itself ran the multiplex PCR reads through MiXCR, one entry per CDR3 protein. The repertoire consists of more than 550,000 distinct CDR3 sequences, with 15% to 20% occurring once and the leading ten covering less than 20%. The specimen sequenced was blood. These receptors were taken from a middle-aged man with Graves' hyperthyroidism.

Many counts were recorded for this clonotype. The V and J genes are TRBV27 and TRBJ2-7, with D perhaps TRBD1 (6 bases). The CDR3 sequence is 14 residues long. Germline values: CDR1 MNHEY, CDR2 SMNVEV (reference sequence). The ends were cut back, 6 bases at V and 2 bases at J, with 14 bases in the middle. The CDR3, as DNA: TGTGCCAGCAGACGACAGGTAAACCCCTACGAGCAGTACTTC. This codes for CASRRQVNPYEQYF.

This clonotype occurred many times. The V gene is TRBV28, the J gene TRBJ2-7; D perhaps matches TRBD1 (6 bases). The CDR3 has 16 residues. Germline V gives CDR1 MDHEN, CDR2 SYDVKM. Deletions cut 5 bases from V and 2 bases from J, with 19 bases between. The CDR3 sequence is CASSLADRPGTYEQYF. The CDR3 DNA is TGTGCCAGCAGTCTCGCCGACAGGCCGGGAACCTACGAGCAGTACTTC.

The table lists this clonotype with many counts. The rearrangement links TRBV5-1 to TRBJ2-4; D remains ambiguous. The germline gives CDR1 SGHRS, CDR2 YFSETQ. This CDR3 spans 16 amino acids. Trimming left V 1 base short and J 7 bases short, with 18 bases between. The CDR3 DNA reads TGCGCCAGCAGCTTGTCGACCGACCACTTCAGGAACATTCAGTACTTC. Its protein is CASSLSTDHFRNIQYF.

V and J are TRBV7-9 and TRBJ2-5, with 11 positions matching TRBD2. Trimming at V came to 1 base and at J to 5 bases, leaving 9 bases not matched to a gene. The CDR3 sequence is 17 residues long. Germline-derived CDR1 and CDR2 are SEHNR and FQNEAQ (reference sequence). The CDR3, as DNA: TGTGCCAGCAGCTTAGGTCTACTAGCGGGAGACGGGGAGACCCAGTACTTC. Translating gives CASSLGLLAGDGETQYF.

This clonotype has more than one count but fewer than ten. This sequence joins TRBV11-2 and TRBJ2-2; the D gene is possibly TRBD2 (6 bases). Germline-derived CDR1 and CDR2 are SGHAT and FQNNGV. The germline V and J ends were trimmed by 5 bases and 0 bases, with 16 bases remaining between them. This CDR3 has 17 amino acids. CDR3 nucleotide sequence: TGTGCCAGCAGCCCCCCTAGCGCCGCGCCGAACACCGGGGAGCTGTTTTTT. This translates into CASSPPSAAPNTGELFF.

The table lists this clonotype with many counts. The chain joins TRBV10-1 to TRBJ2-7; D not certain. The germline V gene encodes CDR1 WNHNN and CDR2 SYGVQD (reference sequence). The ends were cut back, 5 bases at V and 2 bases at J, with 7 bases in the middle. CDR3 length equals 12 residues. The CDR3 region has the DNA TGCGCCAGCAGTACAGAGACCTACGAGCAGTACTTC. Translation gives CASSTETYEQYF.

There are a few counts of this clonotype. The genes are TRBV28 and TRBJ2-7; D remains unclear. V was clipped by 2 bases and J by 5 bases, with 7 bases between them. The length of the CDR3 is 12 residues. Per the germline V gene, CDR1 is MDHEN and CDR2 is SYDVKM. CDR3 residues: CASSLEEDEQYF. The CDR3, as DNA: TGTGCCAGCAGTTTAGAAGAGGACGAGCAGTACTTC.

A note on this clonotype: A much more abundant neighbour one base away suggests this may be a read error. The gene calls are TRBV6-2 or TRBV6-3 and TRBJ2-1; tentatively, D is TRBD2 (6 bases). V was trimmed by 5 bases and J by 5 bases, leaving 19 bases between them. This CDR3 spans 16 amino acids. Germline V CDR1 and CDR2: MNHEY, SVGEGT. The CDR3 spells CASSPRRATQNNEQFF. The CDR3 DNA reads TGTGCCAGCAGTCCTCGGAGGGCCACCCAAAACAATGAGCAGTTCTTC.

A few counts support this clonotype. The V call is TRBV5-5, the J call TRBJ1-5, with D perhaps TRBD1 (5 bases). This CDR3 has 15 residues. The germline gives CDR1 SGHKS, CDR2 YYEKEE (reference sequence). The V and J ends lost 1 base and 5 bases respectively, with 13 bases between them. Here the CDR3 DNA reads TGTGCCAGCAGCTTGTATGGGGGTGTATATCAGCCCCAGCATTTT. Residues: CASSLYGGVYQPQHF.